These 23 T cell receptor beta chains came from one sample sequenced in a study of cytomegalovirus exposure and HLA in healthy donors. Primers: 60 Vbeta forward and 13 Jbeta reverse. Using immunoSEQ multiplex PCR, the repertoire was profiled, and TCRdb retains in-frame clones only, with some absent. The repertoire holds about 130,000 clones, over 70% seen once, with roughly 3.1% in the top ten. The sequenced sample was PBMCs. The receptors derive from a man aged 25 to 45 in good health and CMV-seronegative.

The chain carries TRBV6-1 and TRBJ2-7; TRBD2 matches 9 bases. V gave up 0 bases and J gave up 6 bases; unmatched junction bases: 12. The germline gives CDR1 MNHNS, CDR2 SASEGT. The CDR3 covers 17 residues. CDR3 in DNA: TGTGCCAGCAGTGAAGCGCTGTTGCGGGGGGGCCGCCGCGAGCAGTACTTC. Amino acids: CASSEALLRGGRREQYF.

The chain combines TRBV5-1 with TRBJ1-2; 7 bases are a match to TRBD1. The CDR3 is made up of 14 amino acids. The junction had 10 bases not matched to a gene; V was cut back by 7 bases and J by 4 bases. Germline V gene sequence: CDR1 SGHRS, CDR2 YFSETQ. As DNA, the CDR3 is TGCGCCAGCCAAGGGGACAGTCCTTTCTATGGCTACACCTTC. Amino acid sequence: CASQGDSPFYGYTF. Together with reference TRBV5-1 and TRBJ1-2, the CDR3 gives the full variable domain: KAGVTQTPRYLIKTRGQQVTLSCSPISGHRSVSWYQQTPGQGLQFLFEYFSETQRNKGNFPGRFSGRQFSNSRSEMNVSTLELGDSALYLCASQGDSPFYGYTFGSGTRLTVV.

This chain uses TRBV11-1 with TRBJ2-1, with 9 bases identical to TRBD1. The CDR3 runs 14 residues. CDR1 SGHAT and CDR2 FQDESV come from the germline V gene (reference sequence). V shed 5 bases, J shed 10 bases, and the junction held 9 bases outside the gene matches. The chain's CDR3 is CASSTTGGGGEQFF. CDR3 bases: TGTGCCAGCAGCACTACAGGGGGCGGGGGAGAGCAGTTCTTC.

This sequence joins TRBV19 and TRBJ2-1, with 13 bases lining up with TRBD2. Germline V gene lookup returns CDR1 LNHDA and CDR2 SQIVND (reference sequence). The ends lost 6 bases at V and 7 bases at J; junction bases unmatched: 6. The CDR3 has 15 residues. The CDR3 region is CASSLLAGGQNEQFF. The CDR3, as DNA: TGTGCCAGTAGCCTACTAGCGGGAGGGCAAAATGAGCAGTTCTTC.

This clone was recorded a few times. The V gene is TRBV7-6, the J gene TRBJ2-7, with 12 positions matching TRBD2. In germline, CDR1 is SGHVS, CDR2 FNYEAQ. V lost 2 bases, J lost 2 bases, and 10 bases stayed unmatched. CDR3 size: 18 residues. The CDR3 loop reads CASSLMSSGGAKTYEQYF. CDR3 coding DNA: TGTGCCAGCAGCTTAATGTCTAGCGGGGGGGCCAAAACCTACGAGCAGTACTTC.

The chain carries TRBV4-1 and TRBJ2-7, with 9 bases aligning to TRBD1. This CDR3 is built from 17 residues. The J segment lost 1 base and the V segment lost 0 bases, leaving 7 bases of the junction unmatched. Per germline, CDR1 MGHRA and CDR2 YSYEKL. CDR3 nucleotide sequence: TGCGCCAGCAGCCAAGATTTAGAGACAGGGGGATCCTACGAGCAGTACTTC. Residues: CASSQDLETGGSYEQYF.

The rearrangement uses TRBV28 and TRBJ2-1; TRBD2 matches 7 bases. With 6 bases clipped from V and 1 base from J, the junction kept 6 bases outside the gene matches. Per germline, CDR1 MDHEN and CDR2 SYDVKM. CDR3 size: 15 residues. The CDR3 DNA reads as TGTGCCAGCAGCCCGGGAGGAAAGTCCTACAATGAGCAGTTCTTC. Protein: CASSPGGKSYNEQFF.

This chain links TRBV19 with TRBJ2-5; 9 bases agree with TRBD1. Germline assignment: CDR1 LNHDA and CDR2 SQIVND (reference sequence). The length of the CDR3 is 16 residues. Unmatched junction bases numbered 13, after V lost 5 bases and J lost 6 bases. CDR3 loop: CASSDGERTGVQTQYF. CDR3 nucleotides: TGTGCCAGTAGTGACGGGGAAAGGACAGGGGTGCAGACCCAGTACTTC.

This chain joins TRBV9 and TRBJ2-5, with 8 bases aligning to TRBD2. The V and J ends lost 4 bases and 4 bases, in that order; junction bases with no gene match: 12. The germline CDR1 and CDR2 sequences are SGDLS and YYNGEE. The CDR3 totals 16 residues. The CDR3: CASSFRPGGAVETQYF. The DNA of the CDR3 is TGTGCCAGCAGCTTCAGACCCGGGGGGGCCGTAGAGACCCAGTACTTC.

The table lists this clone with a few counts. This chain uses TRBV5-1 with TRBJ2-5; D ambiguous. Trimming removed 4 bases at V and 1 base at J, with 20 bases between. The CDR3 contains 17 residues. Germline V lookup: CDR1 SGHRS, CDR2 YFSETQ. In DNA form, the CDR3 reads TGCGCCAGCAGCGAGGCCTTTGGGTCGCCCCTCCAAGAGACCCAGTACTTC. It codes for CASSEAFGSPLQETQYF.

This chain joins TRBV4-3 and TRBJ1-1, with D perhaps matching TRBD1 (6 bases). Germline V CDR1 and CDR2: LGHNA, YSLEER. With 0 bases removed from V and 7 bases from J, the gap between germline ends came to 15 bases. The CDR3 totals 15 residues. The chain's CDR3 is CASSQDGDTQGEAFF. CDR3 DNA sequence: TGCGCCAGCAGCCAAGATGGGGATACACAGGGTGAAGCTTTCTTT.

This sequence joins TRBV2 and TRBJ2-1, with a weak D call TRBD1 (5 bases). V gave up 6 bases and J gave up 7 bases, with 13 bases separating them. Germline CDR1 is SNHLY and CDR2 is FYNNEI. The CDR3 extends over 13 amino acids. In DNA form, the CDR3 reads TGTGCCAGCAGAGCCGACAGCGTTAATGAGCAGTTCTTC. Translation gives CASRADSVNEQFF. The whole variable domain, filled in from reference TRBV2 and TRBJ2-1, reads EPEVTQTPSHQVTQMGQEVILRCVPISNHLYFYWYRQILGQKVEFLVSFYNNEISEKSEIFDDQFSVERPDGSNFTLKIRSTKLEDSAMYFCASRADSVNEQFFGPGTRLTVL.

V and J are TRBV6-5 and TRBJ2-7, with 8 bases fitting TRBD2. The trim removed 6 bases at V and 6 bases at J, leaving 4 bases unmatched. Germline loops: CDR1 MNHEY, CDR2 SVGAGI. This CDR3 spans 12 amino acids. CDR3 nucleotides: TGTGCCAGCAGCATAAGCGGGGGCGAGCAGTACTTC. As protein: CASSISGGEQYF.

The chain recombines TRBV7-2 with TRBJ1-6; 7 bases are a match to TRBD1. The CDR3 loop spans 15 amino acids. Germline lookup yields CDR1 SGHTA and CDR2 FQGNSA. J was trimmed by 9 bases and V by 5 bases; bases with no gene match: 10. DNA of the CDR3: TGTGCCAGCAGCAGCTCGACAGGGCTGGGTTCACCCCTCCACTTT. This gives the protein CASSSSTGLGSPLHF.

This sequence joins TRBV6-5 and TRBJ2-7, with D hard to call. Trimming took off 2 bases at V and 0 bases at J, with 11 bases between the two ends. From germline, CDR1 is MNHEY and CDR2 SVGAGI. The CDR3 is made up of 15 amino acids. The CDR3 coding sequence is TGTGCCAGCAGTTACGGGCAGGCGTACTCCTACGAGCAGTACTTC. This gives the protein CASSYGQAYSYEQYF.

The chain employs TRBV29-1 and TRBJ2-1; D perhaps matches TRBD2 (6 bases). In germline, CDR1 is SQVTM, CDR2 ANQGSEA. V shed 8 bases and J shed 5 bases, with 19 bases lying between them. CDR3 length: 14 residues. The CDR3 protein is CSIQLAENHNEQFF. DNA of the CDR3: TGCAGCATCCAACTAGCAGAGAATCACAATGAGCAGTTCTTC.

The chain links TRBV15 to TRBJ2-2; D ambiguous. This CDR3 spans 13 amino acids. In germline, CDR1 is LNHNV, CDR2 YYDKDF (reference sequence). Trimming cost V 5 bases and J 8 bases, with 12 bases left between them. The CDR3 protein is CATSGSSGGELFF. CDR3 nucleotide sequence: TGTGCCACCAGCGGGTCCTCCGGGGGGGAGCTGTTTTTT. Complete variable domain (other parts from reference TRBV15 and TRBJ2-2): DAMVIQNPRYQVTQFGKPVTLSCSQTLNHNVMYWYQQKSSQAPKLLFHYYDKDFNNEADTPDNFQSRRPNTSFCFLDIRSPGLGDTAMYLCATSGSSGGELFFGEGSRLTVL.

This chain uses TRBV9 with TRBJ2-3, with 12 bases that match TRBD2. J gave up 0 bases and V 3 bases, and 5 bases lay outside the gene matches. The length of the CDR3 is 17 residues. Per the germline V gene, CDR1 is SGDLS and CDR2 is YYNGEE. The CDR3: CASSALLAGGSTDTQYF. CDR3 DNA sequence: TGTGCCAGCAGCGCGCTACTAGCGGGGGGTAGCACAGATACGCAGTATTTT.

This chain connects TRBV18 to TRBJ2-3; 10 positions agree with TRBD1. V gave up 6 bases and J gave up 0 bases; unmatched junction bases: 24. The length of the CDR3 is 22 residues. Looked up from germline, CDR1 is KGHSH and CDR2 is LQKENI. The CDR3 spells CASSPGQGKEERGLTSTDTQYF. Here the CDR3 DNA reads TGTGCCAGCTCCCCGGGACAGGGGAAGGAAGAGCGGGGATTGACTAGCACAGATACGCAGTATTTT.

This chain connects TRBV7-2 to TRBJ2-7; the D gene is possibly TRBD1 (6 bases). V was pared by 5 bases and J by 3 bases, with 11 bases between. Per the germline V gene, CDR1 is SGHTA and CDR2 is FQGNSA. CDR3 length: 13 amino acids. In DNA form, the CDR3 reads TGTGCCAGCAGCCTGGGACAACTCTACGAGCAGTACTTC. Amino acid sequence: CASSLGQLYEQYF.

The chain carries TRBV4-3 and TRBJ2-2; 13 nucleotides line up with TRBD2. In germline, CDR1 is LGHNA, CDR2 YSLEER. The CDR3 is 20 residues long. V lost 0 bases, J lost 3 bases, and 10 bases stayed unmatched. The CDR3 protein is CASSQDGGLAGFWDTGELFF. CDR3 DNA sequence: TGCGCCAGCAGCCAAGATGGGGGACTAGCGGGATTTTGGGACACCGGGGAGCTGTTTTTT.

The CDR3 sequence: CASSRGRTTSGNTIYF. For the CDR3, the DNA is TGTGCCAGCAGCAGAGGACGGACTACCTCTGGAAACACCATATATTTT. This chain uses TRBV28 with TRBJ1-3, with D hard to call. CDR3 length: 16 residues. Between the trimmed V and J ends, which lost 6 bases and 0 bases, there was a span of 15 bases. Germline V gene sequence: CDR1 MDHEN, CDR2 SYDVKM.

This clone was recorded a few times. This chain joins TRBV25-1 and TRBJ1-1; D not certain. The CDR3 covers 13 residues. Germline CDR1 reads MGHDK; CDR2 reads SYGVNS. V was clipped by 3 bases and J by 1 base, with 6 bases between them. This CDR3 is CASSDLANTEAFF. For the CDR3, the DNA is TGTGCCAGCAGTGACCTAGCGAACACTGAAGCTTTCTTT.